In this sample, the clone carrying this T cell receptor (beta chain) turned up many times. The antigen remains unidentified. TCRdb reanalysed the multiplex PCR reads using MiXCR and keeps one entry per CDR3 protein. The data hold 200,000 to 300,000 distinct CDR3 sequences, with over 30% observed a single time. The CDR3 length is 15 residues. V was clipped by 5 bases and J by 7 bases, with 15 bases between them. Germline CDR1 reads MNHEY; CDR2 reads SVGAGI. These data belong to a study of breast tumors, draining lymph nodes, adjacent tissues. Axillary draining lymph nodes of breast cancer patients supplied the node samples. Findings and limits, study-wide: Compared with basal-like, luminal-like tumors shared significantly more repertoire with nontumor tissue. The data were judged consistent with most tumor T cells coming from lymph node and expanding in tumor. The lymph node origin of tumor T cells was framed as consistent with a hypothesis, not demonstrated.

The receptor's source is a female donor with breast cancer. Some clones in this sample may be carry-over from other donors' samples. The chain uses TRBV6-5 and TRBJ1-6, with unresolved D. Sequencing was performed on axillary lymph node tissue. The CDR3 DNA reads TGTGCCAGCAGTCTAGAATCCGGGAGCAATTCACCCCTCCACTTT. Residues: CASSLESGSNSPLHF.